Sequencing of this TCR beta chain was carried out in a study of cytomegalovirus exposure and HLA in healthy donors. Germline V gives CDR1 SGDLS, CDR2 YYNGEE. Trimming cost V 0 bases and J 5 bases, with 14 bases left between them. This CDR3 is 15 amino acids long. In its sample, this clone was seen once. The PCR ran on 60 Vbeta and 13 Jbeta primers. Here immunoSEQ multiplex PCR was the method, and the copy in TCRdb shows in-frame clones only, minus some. The table records 210,000 or so clones, 85% of them present only once. V usage is TRBV9 and J usage is TRBJ2-5; D perhaps matches TRBD2 (6 bases). Sequences were obtained from PBMCs. This TCR was sampled from a human donor in good health. This CDR3 reads CASSVEGYSGETQYF. The CDR3 DNA reads as TGTGCCAGCAGCGTAGAAGGATATAGCGGCGAGACCCAGTACTTC. Full variable domain (outside the CDR3, taken from reference TRBV9 and TRBJ2-5): DSGVTQTPKHLITATGQRVTLRCSPRSGDLSVYWYQQSLDQGLQFLIQYYNGEERAKGNILERFSAQQFPDLHSELNLSSLELGDSALYFCASSVEGYSGETQYFGPGTRLLVL.